Sequencing of this T cell receptor beta chain was carried out in a study of T cell changes during pregnancy in multiple sclerosis. The CDR3 spans 13 residues. Germline V gene lookup returns CDR1 MNHEY and CDR2 SMNVEV (reference sequence). V was trimmed by 3 bases and J by 5 bases, leaving 10 bases between them. TCRdb's copy holds only in-frame clones and misses some; the assay was immunoSEQ multiplex PCR. This sample yields tens of thousands of clones, of which about 94% are seen a single time; more than 0.45% belongs to the top ten. Sequenced here: CD4+ T cells from peripheral blood mononuclear cells, sampled in the first trimester of pregnancy. The chain has TRBV27 and TRBJ2-5, with a tentative D call TRBD2 (5 bases). The receptor comes from a female donor with multiple sclerosis, enrolled in a pregnancy study. The CDR3 region is CASSLRVSETQYF. The CDR3 coding sequence is TGTGCCAGCAGTTTGAGGGTATCGGAGACCCAGTACTTC.